Included here is one TCR beta chain sequence, with context. Method: immunoSEQ multiplex PCR; TCRdb's copy keeps in-frame clones and lacks some. This table has about 350,000 clones, less than 90% appearing once. The treatment was: approximately 18 received Ad26.COV2.S at low or high dose, single or two shots; about 5 received placebo; per-sample allocation not given. Samples came from day 63 after the first vaccine or placebo injection. These data originate in a study of Ad26.COV2.S vaccination and SARS-CoV-2 variants. Deletions cut 4 bases from V and 4 bases from J, with 13 bases between. The CDR3 length is 14 residues. From germline, CDR1 is SEHNR and CDR2 FQNEAQ (reference sequence).

This sample comprised peripheral blood, obtained in a trial of Ad26.COV2.S vaccine versus placebo. The origin of this receptor is a person aged 18-65 years who received the Ad26.COV2.S COVID-19 vaccine or a placebo. This chain connects TRBV7-9 to TRBJ1-2; D is unclear. The CDR3 DNA reads TGTGCCAGCAGCTCCCTTAGTGGCTCCTATGGCTACACCTTC. As protein: CASSSLSGSYGYTF. The entire variable domain, with the rest obtained from reference TRBV7-9 and TRBJ1-2, is as follows: DTGVSQNPRHKITKRGQNVTFRCDPISEHNRLYWYRQTLGQGPEFLTYFQNEAQLEKSRLLSDRFSAERPKGSFSTLEIQRTEQGDSAMYLCASSSLSGSYGYTFGSGTRLTVV.